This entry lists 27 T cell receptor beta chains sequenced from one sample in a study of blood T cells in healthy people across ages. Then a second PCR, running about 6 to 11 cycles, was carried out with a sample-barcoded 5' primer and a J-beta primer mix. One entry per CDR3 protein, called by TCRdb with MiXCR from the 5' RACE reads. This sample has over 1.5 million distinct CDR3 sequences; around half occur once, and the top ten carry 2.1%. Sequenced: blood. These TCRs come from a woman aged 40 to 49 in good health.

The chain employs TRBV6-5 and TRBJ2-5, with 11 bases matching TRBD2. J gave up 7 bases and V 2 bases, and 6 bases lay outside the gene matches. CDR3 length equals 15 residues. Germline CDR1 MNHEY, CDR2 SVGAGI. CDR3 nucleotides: TGTGCCAGCAGTTACGAGGCTAGCGGGGGGAGGACCCAGTACTTC. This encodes CASSYEASGGRTQYF.

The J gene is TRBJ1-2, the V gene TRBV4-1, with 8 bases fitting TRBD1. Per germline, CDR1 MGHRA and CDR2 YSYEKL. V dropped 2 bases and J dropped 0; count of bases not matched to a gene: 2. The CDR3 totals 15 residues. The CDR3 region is CASSQPQGANYGYTF. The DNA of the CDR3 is TGCGCCAGCAGCCAACCACAGGGGGCTAACTATGGCTACACCTTC.

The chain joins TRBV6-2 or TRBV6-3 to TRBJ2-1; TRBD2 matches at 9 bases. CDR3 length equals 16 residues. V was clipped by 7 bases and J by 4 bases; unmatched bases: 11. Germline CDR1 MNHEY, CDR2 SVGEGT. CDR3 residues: CASIPGGRGGYNEQFF. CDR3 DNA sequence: TGTGCCAGCATTCCCGGCGGGCGGGGGGGGTACAATGAGCAGTTCTTC.

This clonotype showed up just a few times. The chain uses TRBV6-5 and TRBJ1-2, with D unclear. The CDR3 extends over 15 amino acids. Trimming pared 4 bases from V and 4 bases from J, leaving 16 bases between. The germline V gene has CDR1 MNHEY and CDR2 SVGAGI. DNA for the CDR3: TGTGCCAGCAGTTTCCATGGGAGGTTACTCTATGGCTACACCTTC. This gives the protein CASSFHGRLLYGYTF.

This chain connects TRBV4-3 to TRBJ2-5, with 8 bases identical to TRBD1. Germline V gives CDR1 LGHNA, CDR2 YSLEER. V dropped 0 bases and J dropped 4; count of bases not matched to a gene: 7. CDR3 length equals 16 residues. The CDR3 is CASSQDNRQGAETQYF. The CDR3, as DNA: TGCGCCAGCAGCCAAGATAATAGGCAGGGGGCAGAGACCCAGTACTTC.

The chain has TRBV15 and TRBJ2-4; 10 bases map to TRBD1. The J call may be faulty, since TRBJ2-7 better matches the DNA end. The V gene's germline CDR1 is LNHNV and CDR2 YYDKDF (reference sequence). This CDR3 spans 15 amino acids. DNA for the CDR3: TGTGCCACCAGCAGAGACGGACAGGGGGCCTACGAGCAGTACTTC. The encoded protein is CATSRDGQGAYEQYF.

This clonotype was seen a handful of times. CDR3 sequence reads: CASKSGLTTEQYF. The CDR3 DNA follows: TGTGCCTCGAAATCCGGACTAACCACCGAGCAGTACTTC. The rearrangement uses TRBV6-2 or TRBV6-3 and TRBJ2-7; possibly TRBD2 for D (6 bases). Germline-derived CDR1 and CDR2 are MNHEY and SVGEGT. Trimming took off 11 bases at V and 6 bases at J, with 20 bases between the two ends. The CDR3 spans 13 residues.

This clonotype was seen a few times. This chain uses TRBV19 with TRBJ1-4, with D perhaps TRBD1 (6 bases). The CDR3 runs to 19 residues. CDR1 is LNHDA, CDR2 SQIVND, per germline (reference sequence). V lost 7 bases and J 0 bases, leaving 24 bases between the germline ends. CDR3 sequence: CASTTRGRPGGATNEKLFF. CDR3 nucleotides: TGTGCCAGTACAACCCGGGGGCGTCCTGGGGGGGCAACTAATGAAAAACTGTTTTTT.

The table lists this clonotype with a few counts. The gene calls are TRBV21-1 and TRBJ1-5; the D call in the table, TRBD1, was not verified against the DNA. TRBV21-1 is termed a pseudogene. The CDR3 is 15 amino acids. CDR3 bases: TGTGCCAGCAGCGGACGGGACAGAAGCAATCAGCCCCAGCATTTT. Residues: CASSGRDRSNQPQHF.

For the CDR3, the DNA is TGCAGTGCGGTTGGACAGGCCCGTACCTACAATGAGCAGTTCTTC. Encoded protein: CSAVGQARTYNEQFF. V usage is TRBV20-1 and J usage is TRBJ2-1; 7 nucleotides line up with TRBD1. V lost 6 bases, J lost 2 bases, and 10 bases stayed unmatched. The germline CDR1 and CDR2 sequences are DFQATT and SNEGSKA (reference sequence). The CDR3 is 15 amino acids.

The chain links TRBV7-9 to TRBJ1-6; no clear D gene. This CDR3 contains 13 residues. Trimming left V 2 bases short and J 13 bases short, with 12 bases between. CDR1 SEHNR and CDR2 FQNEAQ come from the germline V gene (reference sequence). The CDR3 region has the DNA TGTGCCAGCAGCTTAACGCCCGATACGCCCCTCCACTTT. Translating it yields CASSLTPDTPLHF.

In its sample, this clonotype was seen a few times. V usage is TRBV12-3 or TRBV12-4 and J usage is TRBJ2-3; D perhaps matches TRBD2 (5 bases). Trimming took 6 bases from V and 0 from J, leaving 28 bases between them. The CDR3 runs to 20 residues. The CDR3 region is CASSRPRRALTNLSTDTQYF. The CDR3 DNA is TGTGCCAGCAGCCGTCCCCGGCGGGCACTGACCAACCTTAGCACAGATACGCAGTATTTT.

The CDR3 sequence is CASSHRTGEGYTF. CDR3 sequence (DNA): TGCGCCAGCAGCCATAGGACAGGGGAAGGCTACACCTTC. The chain uses TRBV4-3 and TRBJ1-2, with 9 bases aligning to TRBD1. V lost 3 bases and J lost 8; bases outside the gene matches: 4. The CDR3 runs 13 residues. Germline V lookup: CDR1 LGHNA, CDR2 YSLEER.

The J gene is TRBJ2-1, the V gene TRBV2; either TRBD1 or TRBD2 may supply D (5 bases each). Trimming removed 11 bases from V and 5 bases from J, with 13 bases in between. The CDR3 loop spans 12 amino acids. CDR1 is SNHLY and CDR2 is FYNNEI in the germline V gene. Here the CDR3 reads CAVRDDHNEQFF. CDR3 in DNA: TGTGCCGTCCGGGACGACCACAATGAGCAGTTCTTC.

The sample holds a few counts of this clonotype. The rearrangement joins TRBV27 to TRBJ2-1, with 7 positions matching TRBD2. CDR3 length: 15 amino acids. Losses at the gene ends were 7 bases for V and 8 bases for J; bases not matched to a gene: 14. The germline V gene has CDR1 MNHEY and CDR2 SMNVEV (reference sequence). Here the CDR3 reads CASTPWGGTGDEQFF. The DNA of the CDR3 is TGTGCCAGCACCCCTTGGGGGGGTACGGGGGATGAGCAGTTCTTC.

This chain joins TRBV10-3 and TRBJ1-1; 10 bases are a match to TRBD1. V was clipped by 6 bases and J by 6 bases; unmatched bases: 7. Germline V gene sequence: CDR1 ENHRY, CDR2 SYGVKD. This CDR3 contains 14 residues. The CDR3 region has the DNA TGTGCCATCAGCCTGGGACAGGGGTGGTCTGAAGCTTTCTTT. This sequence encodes CAISLGQGWSEAFF.

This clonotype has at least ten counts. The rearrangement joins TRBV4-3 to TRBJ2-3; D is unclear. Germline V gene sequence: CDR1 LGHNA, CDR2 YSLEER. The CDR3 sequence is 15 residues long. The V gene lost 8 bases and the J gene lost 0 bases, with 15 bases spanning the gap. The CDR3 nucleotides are TGCGCCAGCTCCCCAGGTACACCTAGCACAGATACGCAGTATTTT. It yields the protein CASSPGTPSTDTQYF.

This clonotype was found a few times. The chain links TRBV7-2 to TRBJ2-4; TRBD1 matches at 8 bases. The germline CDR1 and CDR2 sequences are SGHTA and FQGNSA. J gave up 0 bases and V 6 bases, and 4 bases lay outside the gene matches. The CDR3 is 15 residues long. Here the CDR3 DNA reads TGTGCCAGCAGTTCCAGGGGGCTAGCCAAAAACATTCAGTACTTC. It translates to CASSSRGLAKNIQYF.

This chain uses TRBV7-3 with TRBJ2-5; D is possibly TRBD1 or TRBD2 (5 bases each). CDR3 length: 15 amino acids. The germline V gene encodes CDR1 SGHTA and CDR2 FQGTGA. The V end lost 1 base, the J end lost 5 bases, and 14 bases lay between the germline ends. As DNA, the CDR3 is TGTGCCAGCAGCTTAATAGGGGACCGGGCGGAGACCCAGTACTTC. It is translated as CASSLIGDRAETQYF.

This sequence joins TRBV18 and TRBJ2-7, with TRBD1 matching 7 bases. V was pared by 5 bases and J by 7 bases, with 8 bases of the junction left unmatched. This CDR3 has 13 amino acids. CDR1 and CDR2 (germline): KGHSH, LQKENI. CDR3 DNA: TGTGCCAGCTCATCGACAGGGTGGGTTGAGCAGTACTTC. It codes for CASSSTGWVEQYF.

The chain's CDR3 is CASSPEEETQFF. In DNA, the CDR3 is TGTGCCAGCAGCCCAGAGGAAGAGACCCAGTTCTTC. The chain has TRBV11-2 and TRBJ2-1, with D unresolved. This CDR3 contains 12 residues. With 5 bases removed from V and 13 bases from J, the gap between germline ends came to 15 bases. Germline assignment: CDR1 SGHAT and CDR2 FQNNGV.

The CDR3 nucleotides are TGCAGTGCTTCCAGTGGGACGGGGCCCATCTACGAGCAGTACTTC. The encoded protein is CSASSGTGPIYEQYF. The J gene is TRBJ2-5, the V gene TRBV20-1; D is tentatively TRBD1 or TRBD2 (5 bases each). The last part of the DNA fits TRBJ2-7 better; the J call may be wrong. Germline V gives CDR1 DFQATT, CDR2 SNEGSKA (reference sequence). This CDR3 has 15 residues.

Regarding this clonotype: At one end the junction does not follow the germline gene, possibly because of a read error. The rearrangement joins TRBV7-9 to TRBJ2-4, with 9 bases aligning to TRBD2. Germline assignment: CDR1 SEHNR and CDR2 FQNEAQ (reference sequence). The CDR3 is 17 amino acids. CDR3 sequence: CASSSRGGGAFKTIQYF. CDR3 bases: TGTGCCAGCAGCTCGAGAGGCGGGGGGGCCTTCAAAACCATTCAGTACTTC.

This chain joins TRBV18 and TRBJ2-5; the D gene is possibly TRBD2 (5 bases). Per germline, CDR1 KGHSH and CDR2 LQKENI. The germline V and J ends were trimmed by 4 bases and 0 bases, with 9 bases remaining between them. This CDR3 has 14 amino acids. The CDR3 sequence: CASSLVANQETQYF. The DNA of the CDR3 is TGTGCCAGCTCACTGGTAGCGAACCAAGAGACCCAGTACTTC.

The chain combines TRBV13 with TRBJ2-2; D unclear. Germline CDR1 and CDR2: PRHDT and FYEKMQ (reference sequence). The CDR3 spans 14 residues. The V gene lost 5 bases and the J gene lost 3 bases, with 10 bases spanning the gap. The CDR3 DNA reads TGTGCCAGCAGCGACTTTGGGGACACCGGGGAGCTGTTTTTT. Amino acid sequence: CASSDFGDTGELFF.

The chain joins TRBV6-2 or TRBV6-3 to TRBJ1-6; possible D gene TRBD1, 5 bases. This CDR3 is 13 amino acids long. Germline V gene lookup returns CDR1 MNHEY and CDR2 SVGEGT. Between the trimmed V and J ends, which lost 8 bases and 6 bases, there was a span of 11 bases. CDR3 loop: CASGTSINSPLHF. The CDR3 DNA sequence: TGTGCCAGCGGGACTTCTATTAATTCACCCCTCCACTTT.

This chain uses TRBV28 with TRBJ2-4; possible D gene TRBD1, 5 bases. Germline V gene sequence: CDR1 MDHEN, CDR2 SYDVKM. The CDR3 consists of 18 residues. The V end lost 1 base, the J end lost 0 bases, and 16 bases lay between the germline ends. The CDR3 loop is CASSLSGRTTLAKNIQYF. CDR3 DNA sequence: TGTGCCAGCAGTTTATCAGGGCGGACGACACTAGCCAAAAACATTCAGTACTTC. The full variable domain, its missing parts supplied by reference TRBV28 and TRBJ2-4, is DVKVTQSSRYLVKRTGEKVFLECVQDMDHENMFWYRQDPGLGLRLIYFSYDVKMKEKGDIPEGYSVSREKKERFSLILESASTNQTSMYLCASSLSGRTTLAKNIQYFGAGTRLSVL.